The T cell receptor beta chain described here comes from a study of cytomegalovirus exposure and HLA in healthy donors. Study-level findings and limits: In a later analysis, at a false discovery rate of 0.05, about 17,000 TCR beta sequences matched HLA alleles. It was confirmed in vitro that a few of the CMV-associated chains were specific for CMV antigens.

About this clone itself: Its antigen remains unidentified.

The V and J ends lost 2 bases and 7 bases respectively, with 9 bases between them. The germline V gene has CDR1 SGHNT and CDR2 YYREEE (reference sequence). This CDR3 comprises 12 residues. Among the donors, all were healthy bone marrow donors. PCR primers comprised 60 Vbeta and 13 Jbeta primers. In the source study's methods: In a later analysis, of 80 million to 90 million unique beta chains, about 12 million appeared in at least two donors. Only in-frame clones appear in the TCRdb table, and some are missing; sequencing was by immunoSEQ multiplex PCR. V and J calls and clone size are given by that table; D and trimming were obtained from the DNA. The repertoire table contains over 80,000 clones.

Sequences were obtained from PBMCs. This TCR was sampled from a girl under 18 in good health and CMV-seropositive. The V gene is TRBV5-4, the J gene TRBJ1-2; D is possibly TRBD1 (5 bases). CDR3 amino acids: CASSFPGSGYTF. CDR3 sequence (DNA): TGTGCCAGCAGCTTTCCAGGGTCTGGCTACACCTTC.